The entry below gives a single TCR beta chain sequence along with its context. This specimen belongs to a study of OX40 agonist ivuxolimab in advanced cancers. Study context: Partial responses occurred in three patients (one hepatocellular carcinoma, two cutaneous melanoma).

Measured with immunoSEQ multiplex PCR; TCRdb has only the in-frame clones, and not every one. The table has 60,000 to 75,000 clones, roughly nine tenths seen once; the top ten hold 3.5% to 4%. Deletions cut 3 bases from V and 7 bases from J, with 7 bases between. This CDR3 region has 13 residues. Germline CDR1 reads LGHNT; CDR2 reads FRNRAP. The sequence came from an adult with an advanced solid tumor such as melanoma, head and neck, liver or kidney cancer. The sequenced sample was CD4+ or CD8+ T cells sorted from blood, obtained in a trial of the OX40 agonist ivuxolimab. V is TRBV12-5 and J is TRBJ1-6; D may be TRBD1 (6 bases). This chain's CDR3 is CASGFTGNSPLHF. In DNA, the CDR3 is TGTGCTAGTGGTTTCACAGGGAATTCACCCCTCCACTTT.